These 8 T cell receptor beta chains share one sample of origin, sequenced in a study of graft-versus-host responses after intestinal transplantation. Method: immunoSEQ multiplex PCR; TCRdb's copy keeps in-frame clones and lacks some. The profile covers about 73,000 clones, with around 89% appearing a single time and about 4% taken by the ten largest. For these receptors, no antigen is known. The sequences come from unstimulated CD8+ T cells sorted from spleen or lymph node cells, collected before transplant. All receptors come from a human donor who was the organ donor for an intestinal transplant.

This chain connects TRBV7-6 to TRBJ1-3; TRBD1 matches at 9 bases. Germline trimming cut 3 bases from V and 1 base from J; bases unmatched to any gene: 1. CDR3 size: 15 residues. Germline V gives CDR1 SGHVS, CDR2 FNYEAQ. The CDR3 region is CASSFGTGSGNTIYF. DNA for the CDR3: TGTGCCAGCAGCTTTGGGACAGGGTCTGGAAACACCATATATTTT.

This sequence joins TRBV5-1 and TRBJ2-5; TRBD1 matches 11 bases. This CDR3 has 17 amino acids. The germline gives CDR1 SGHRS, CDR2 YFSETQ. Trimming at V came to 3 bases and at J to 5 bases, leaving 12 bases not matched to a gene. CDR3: CASSYDPDRGQGETQYF. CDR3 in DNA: TGCGCCAGCAGCTATGACCCGGACAGGGGGCAGGGGGAGACCCAGTACTTC.

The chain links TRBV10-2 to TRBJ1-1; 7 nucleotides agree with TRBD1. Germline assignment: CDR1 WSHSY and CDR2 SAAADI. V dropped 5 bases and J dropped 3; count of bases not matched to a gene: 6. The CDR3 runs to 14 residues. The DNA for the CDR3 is TGCGCCAGCAGTTCAAGGGGGCTCGACACTGAAGCTTTCTTT. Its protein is CASSSRGLDTEAFF.

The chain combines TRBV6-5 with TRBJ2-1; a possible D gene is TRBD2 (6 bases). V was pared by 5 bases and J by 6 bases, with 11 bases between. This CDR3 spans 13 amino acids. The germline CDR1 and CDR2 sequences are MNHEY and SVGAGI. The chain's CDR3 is CASSPERANEQFF. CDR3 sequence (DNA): TGTGCCAGCAGTCCGGAGCGGGCCAATGAGCAGTTCTTC.

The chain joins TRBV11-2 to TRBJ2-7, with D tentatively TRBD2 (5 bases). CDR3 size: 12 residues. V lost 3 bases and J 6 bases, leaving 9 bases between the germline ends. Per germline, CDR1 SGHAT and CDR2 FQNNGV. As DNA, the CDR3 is TGTGCCAGCAGCTTTGGGCGGGCCGAGCAGTACGTC. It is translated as CASSFGRAEQYV.

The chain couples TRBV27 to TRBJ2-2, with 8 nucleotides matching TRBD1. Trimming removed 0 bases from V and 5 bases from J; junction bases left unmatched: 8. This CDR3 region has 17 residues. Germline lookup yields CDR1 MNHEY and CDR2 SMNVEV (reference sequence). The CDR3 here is CASSLSWPGGDTGELFF. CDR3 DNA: TGTGCCAGCAGTTTATCGTGGCCAGGGGGCGATACCGGGGAGCTGTTTTTT.

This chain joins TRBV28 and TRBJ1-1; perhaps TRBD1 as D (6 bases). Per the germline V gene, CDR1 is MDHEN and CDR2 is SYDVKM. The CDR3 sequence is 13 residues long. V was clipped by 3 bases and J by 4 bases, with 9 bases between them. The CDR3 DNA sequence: TGTGCCAGCAGTTTGAGAGGGGGCACTGAAGCTTTCTTT. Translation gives CASSLRGGTEAFF.

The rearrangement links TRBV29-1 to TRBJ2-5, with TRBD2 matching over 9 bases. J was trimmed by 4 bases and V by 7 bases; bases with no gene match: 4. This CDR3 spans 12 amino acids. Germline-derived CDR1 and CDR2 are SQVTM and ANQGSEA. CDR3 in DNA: TGCAGCGCACGGACTAGCGCAGAGACCCAGTACTTC. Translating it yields CSARTSAETQYF.